This T cell receptor (beta chain) was recorded in a study of OX40 agonist ivuxolimab in advanced cancers. Background on the study: Ivuxolimab, an agonist antibody against OX40 (CD134), was given to patients. Patients assigned to dose escalation were diagnosed with hepatocellular carcinoma, melanoma, renal cell or head and neck cancer. Under the entry rules, prior anti-PD-1, anti-PD-L1 or anti-CTLA-4 therapy was allowed, and about 40% had some. The study's findings and limits: Among T cells, CD8+ cells averaged more expanded clones than CD4+ cells.

V was clipped by 10 bases and J by 3 bases; unmatched bases: 13. This CDR3 region has 16 residues. CDR1 and CDR2 from the germline V gene are LNHDA and SQIVND (reference sequence). About this clone: What it binds is not known.

Assay used: immunoSEQ multiplex PCR; TCRdb lists only in-frame clones, some missing. Of about 50,000 clones listed, more than 70% were seen once; the top ten hold 5.5% to 7.5%. J is TRBJ2-3 and V is TRBV19; 10 positions match TRBD1. The source is an adult with an advanced solid tumor such as melanoma, head and neck, liver or kidney cancer. The sample consisted of CD4+ or CD8+ T cells sorted from blood, taken in a trial of the OX40 agonist ivuxolimab. The CDR3 coding sequence is TGTGCCACCCATCGGTCCGGGACAGGGGAGACAGATACGCAGTATTTT. Protein sequence: CATHRSGTGETDTQYF.